These 17 T cell receptor beta chains came from one sample sequenced in a study of metastatic and nonmetastatic thyroid tumors. None of the patients had undergone any treatment ahead of thyroid surgery. MiXCR re-clonotyped the PCR reads for TCRdb. The sample lists approximately 20,000 clones; about 15% were seen once. The sequenced sample consisted of blood. The receptors stem from a male donor with papillary thyroid cancer or a benign thyroid nodule (not recorded which). Some clones in this sample may be carry-over from other donors' samples.

This clone was observed many times. V gene TRBV4-2 combines with J gene TRBJ2-1, with 14 bases lining up with TRBD2. Germline V lookup: CDR1 LGHNA, CDR2 YNFKEQ. V shed 4 bases and J 1 base; nucleotides not matched to a gene: 6. CDR3 length: 18 amino acids. CDR3 nucleotide sequence: TGTGCCAGCAGCCGGGGACTAGCGGGAGTGGTTTCCTACAATGAGCAGTTCTTC. Translated, it gives CASSRGLAGVVSYNEQFF.

Only a few counts were recorded for this clone. The CDR3, as DNA: TGCAGTGCGTCGGTGGGCGGGAGGGAAGTGGACGAGCAGTACTTC. Translated, it gives CSASVGGREVDEQYF. V and J are TRBV20-1 and TRBJ2-7; 9 bases map to TRBD2. Losses at the gene ends were 6 bases for V and 5 bases for J; bases not matched to a gene: 14. In germline, CDR1 is DFQATT, CDR2 SNEGSKA (reference sequence). The CDR3 loop spans 15 amino acids.

At least ten counts were recorded for this clone. The chain uses TRBV2 and TRBJ2-1; 12 bases align to TRBD1. Germline values: CDR1 SNHLY, CDR2 FYNNEI. Unmatched junction bases numbered 9, after V lost 2 bases and J lost 10 bases. The CDR3 is 16 residues long. CDR3 nucleotides: TGTGCCAGCAGTGAATGGGGGACAGGGGGCGCGGGGGAGCAGTTCTTC. Its protein product is CASSEWGTGGAGEQFF.

Many counts were recorded for this clone. The chain uses TRBV9 and TRBJ2-1; D unclear. In germline, CDR1 is SGDLS, CDR2 YYNGEE. This CDR3 has 16 amino acids. V gave up 6 bases and J gave up 1 base, with 17 bases separating them. The CDR3 DNA follows: TGTGCCAGCAACGAACTTAGCCGAACATCCTACAATGAGCAGTTCTTC. Protein: CASNELSRTSYNEQFF.

This clone is labeled medium-sized. This sequence joins TRBV4-1 and TRBJ2-3; 8 positions agree with TRBD2. Germline V lookup: CDR1 MGHRA, CDR2 YSYEKL. The CDR3 covers 15 residues. V was clipped by 2 bases and J by 2 bases; unmatched bases: 3. As DNA, the CDR3 is TGCGCCAGCAGCCAAATAGCGGGAACCACAGATACGCAGTATTTT. Encoded protein: CASSQIAGTTDTQYF.

There are many counts of this clone. This CDR3 reads CASGLGFAEAFF. CDR3 in DNA: TGTGCCAGCGGACTAGGGTTCGCCGAAGCTTTCTTT. The V gene is TRBV3-1, the J gene TRBJ1-1, with D uncertain. The CDR3 loop spans 12 amino acids. The germline gives CDR1 LGHDT, CDR2 YNNKEL (reference sequence). Trimming stripped 8 bases from V and 8 bases from J, with 15 bases between. Drawing the rest from reference TRBV3-1 and TRBJ1-1, the complete variable domain is DTAVSQTPKYLVTQMGNDKSIKCEQNLGHDTMYWYKQDSKKFLKIMFSYNNKELIINETVPNRFSPKSPDKAHLNLHINSLELGDSAVYFCASGLGFAEAFFGQGTRLTVV.

This clone was counted ten times or more. The V gene is TRBV20-1, the J gene TRBJ1-2; no reliable D call. This CDR3 has 11 residues. The V end lost 4 bases, the J end lost 8 bases, and 11 bases lay between the germline ends. Germline CDR1 DFQATT, CDR2 SNEGSKA (reference sequence). CDR3 protein: CSANEGGGYTF. CDR3 nucleotide sequence: TGCAGTGCTAACGAGGGAGGCGGCTACACCTTC.

This clone has at least ten counts. The chain has TRBV6-4 and TRBJ2-1; TRBD2 aligns across 11 bases. The V gene end was trimmed by 3 bases and the J gene end by 5 bases; junction bases not matched to a gene: 6. Germline V lookup: CDR1 MRHNA, CDR2 SNTAGT. The CDR3 sequence is 16 residues long. The CDR3 DNA sequence: TGTGCCAGCAGTGATCATAGCGGGAGGGGTAACAATGAGCAGTTCTTC. This translates into CASSDHSGRGNNEQFF.

This clone was recorded at least ten times. V and J are TRBV6-9 and TRBJ1-2; D uncertain. The CDR3 runs 8 residues. Germline values: CDR1 MNHGY, CDR2 SVAAGI. The CDR3 region has the DNA TGTGCTAACTATGGCTACACCTTC. This encodes CANYGYTF.

The chain employs TRBV11-3 and TRBJ2-7, with 7 bases that match TRBD2. Germline CDR1 reads SGHNT; CDR2 reads YENEEA. V gave up 0 bases and J gave up 4 bases; unmatched junction bases: 6. CDR3 length: 15 residues. CDR3 residues: CASSLDGSGGYEQYF. CDR3 DNA: TGTGCCAGCAGCTTAGACGGTTCGGGGGGATACGAGCAGTACTTC.

This chain connects TRBV9 to TRBJ2-2; D may be TRBD1 (7 bases). The ends were cut back, 4 bases at V and 1 base at J, with 17 bases in the middle. The V gene's germline CDR1 is SGDLS and CDR2 YYNGEE. The CDR3 spans 17 residues. CDR3 coding DNA: TGTGCCAGCAGCCCCAGGGGGGACTCACTGAACACCGGGGAGCTGTTTTTT. Translating gives CASSPRGDSLNTGELFF.

This clone was detected ten times or more. The chain joins TRBV3-1 to TRBJ2-2; D remains ambiguous. The germline V and J ends were trimmed by 4 bases and 7 bases, with 7 bases remaining between them. The CDR3 extends over 12 amino acids. In germline, CDR1 is LGHDT, CDR2 YNNKEL (reference sequence). CDR3 coding DNA: TGTGCCAGCAGCCGAGTCCACGGGGAGCTGTTTTTT. Amino acids: CASSRVHGELFF.

This clone is medium-sized. The CDR3 DNA follows: TGCAGTGCTAGCTCGGGGCAGATACCTTTCGAGCAGTACTTC. Its translation is CSASSGQIPFEQYF. The chain joins TRBV20-1 to TRBJ2-7; D possibly matches TRBD1 or TRBD2 (5 bases each). The CDR3 extends over 14 amino acids. The V and J ends lost 3 bases and 6 bases respectively, with 18 bases between them. The V gene's germline CDR1 is DFQATT and CDR2 SNEGSKA (reference sequence).

The sample holds many counts of this clone. V and J are TRBV12-3 or TRBV12-4 and TRBJ2-1, with D perhaps matching TRBD1 (6 bases). V was shortened by 6 bases and J by 7 bases, with 16 bases between the two germline ends. The length of the CDR3 is 14 residues. CDR3 nucleotide sequence: TGTGCCAGCAGCCGCCTCCAGGGGATAAATGAGCAGTTCTTC. Encoded protein: CASSRLQGINEQFF.

This clone was seen just once. The chain recombines TRBV11-3 with TRBJ1-1; no firm D call. Germline CDR1 reads SGHNT; CDR2 reads YENEEA. Trimming shortened V by 3 bases and J by 0 bases, and 8 bases separated the two germline ends. This CDR3 contains 14 residues. This CDR3 reads CASSFHGMNTEAFF. The CDR3 DNA reads as TGTGCCAGCAGCTTCCACGGCATGAACACTGAAGCTTTCTTT. Full variable domain (outside the CDR3, taken from reference TRBV11-3 and TRBJ1-1): EAGVVQSPRYKIIEKKQPVAFWCNPISGHNTLYWYLQNLGQGPELLIRYENEEAVDDSQLPKDRFSAERLKGVDSTLKIQPAELGDSAVYLCASSFHGMNTEAFFGQGTRLTVV.

This clone has ten or more counts. This chain joins TRBV9 and TRBJ1-1, with D unresolved. The CDR3 contains 14 residues. Per germline, CDR1 SGDLS and CDR2 YYNGEE. Deletions cut 1 base from V and 1 base from J, with 8 bases between. CDR3 coding DNA: TGTGCCAGCAGCGTACAACACTCGAACACTGAAGCTTTCTTT. As protein: CASSVQHSNTEAFF.

The J gene is TRBJ2-3, the V gene TRBV5-1; 8 nucleotides align to TRBD1. Trimming at V came to 0 bases and at J to 2 bases, leaving 2 bases not matched to a gene. Germline CDR1 is SGHRS and CDR2 is YFSETQ. The CDR3 is 15 amino acids. The CDR3 nucleotides read TGCGCCAGCAGCTTGGGACAGGGGTACACAGATACGCAGTATTTT. This translates into CASSLGQGYTDTQYF.